The source of this T cell receptor beta chain is a study of blood T cells in healthy people across ages. Whole-study findings and limits: Naive T cell percentage strongly correlated with TCR beta diversity.

Concerning this clonotype itself: Its specificity is unknown.

This CDR3 has 14 amino acids. V lost 2 bases and J lost 4; bases outside the gene matches: 5. Germline CDR1 is MNHEY and CDR2 is SVGEGT. Each sample used at least 7 million PBMCs. Then a second PCR, running roughly 7 to 11 cycles, was carried out with a sample-barcoded 5' primer and a J-beta primer mix. TCRdb analysed the 5' RACE reads with MiXCR anew, one entry per CDR3 protein. The data contain about 730,000 distinct CDR3 sequences, roughly 44% of them singletons. The sequenced sample was blood. The chain combines TRBV6-2 or TRBV6-3 with TRBJ2-7, with 7 bases matching TRBD1. The TCR sequence derives from a woman in her sixties or seventies in good health. CDR3: CASSYIGQDYEQYF. In DNA, the CDR3 is TGTGCCAGCAGTTACATCGGACAGGATTACGAGCAGTACTTC.